This T cell receptor (beta chain) originates from a study of CXCR3-negative and CXCR3-positive naive CD8 T cells (dated by TCRdb to the late 2010s). Concerning the study at large: In total, roughly 150 million TRB reads were obtained, or roughly 1.5 +/- 0.3 million reads per library. The diversity and physicochemical repertoire analyses included more than ten donors pooled from two independent experiments. The TRBV-TRBJ cluster analysis covered naive subsets from roughly 5 donors and memory cells from 3 donors. General conclusions and limits of the study: Freshly isolated PBMCs were used for most assays because CXCR3 expression partially decreased after cryopreservation. Repertoire diversity was comparably high in both naive subsets but much lower in memory CD8+ T cells. Naive CXCR3-negative and CXCR3-positive cells from the same donor showed similar TRBV-TRBJ usage, whereas memory cells showed distinct patterns. Because surface CD5, which has been linked to self-reactivity in mice, was comparable between naive subsets, TCR interaction strength was also inferred from TRB CDR3 physicochemical properties. TRB CDR3s from CXCR3-positive naive cells showed higher hydrophobicity (lower Kidera factor 4), lower energy, and higher strength and volume indices than CXCR3-negative naive cells.

A remark on this clonotype: What this receptor recognizes is not known.

TCRdb shows the sequencer as NextSeq 550. The Human TCR Profiling Kit (MiLaboratory) was used to prepare UMI-labeled 5' RACE TRB cDNA libraries. cDNA synthesis used the entire amount of extracted RNA, and PCR amplification then used the entire amount of cDNA produced. The libraries were made side by side, with each library going through the same number of PCR cycles. The authors' analysis ran thus. MIGEC and MiXCR extracted about 48,000 +/- 9,800 unique UMI-labeled TRB cDNA molecules per library, requiring at least two reads per UMI. Each library averaged approximately 40,000 +/- 10,000 functional in-frame TRB CDR3 nucleotide clonotypes without stop codons. After each sample was downsampled to 5000 UMI-labeled TRB molecules, VDJtools was used to calculate diversity metrics such as normalized Shannon-Wiener and Chao1. VDJtools computed clonotype-size-weighted physicochemical properties of the central five CDR3 residues: interaction energy, strength, volume and Kidera factor 4. Each CDR3 protein sequence appears as one entry after TCRdb reprocessed the reads, and no DNA is included. TCRdb, rather than the study authors, made the V and J calls. The data table for this sample lists about 84,000 distinct CDR3 sequences. The ten largest clonotypes hold approximately 0.62% of the sample.

Each CD8+ T cell subset was flow-sorted in triplicate, with some 300,000 cells per subset placed directly into RLT lysis buffer. Naive CD8+ T cells were defined stringently as CD45RO-CCR7+CD27+CD95- to exclude memory contaminants. Using standard density gradient centrifugation, peripheral blood mononuclear cells were isolated from buffy coats. Naive CXCR3-negative and CXCR3-positive CD8+ T cells were flow-sorted using a FACSAria III. Total RNA was extracted from sorted cells with an RNeasy Mini Kit. The receptor was derived from a human donor in good health. Some clones in this sample may be carry-over from other donors' samples. The specimen sequenced was naive CXCR3+ CD8+ T cells from blood. What this sample's cell subset or site label stands for: CD45RO-CCR7+CD27+CD95- naive CD8+ T cells expressing CXCR3 (TNR3+).

CDR3 sequence: CASSLAEGAEAFF. Rearrangement joined TRBV28 to TRBJ1-1. Via the germline V gene, CDR1 is MDHEN and CDR2 SYDVKM. From its cysteine to its phenylalanine, the CDR3 spans 13 amino acids. Only the protein is on record.